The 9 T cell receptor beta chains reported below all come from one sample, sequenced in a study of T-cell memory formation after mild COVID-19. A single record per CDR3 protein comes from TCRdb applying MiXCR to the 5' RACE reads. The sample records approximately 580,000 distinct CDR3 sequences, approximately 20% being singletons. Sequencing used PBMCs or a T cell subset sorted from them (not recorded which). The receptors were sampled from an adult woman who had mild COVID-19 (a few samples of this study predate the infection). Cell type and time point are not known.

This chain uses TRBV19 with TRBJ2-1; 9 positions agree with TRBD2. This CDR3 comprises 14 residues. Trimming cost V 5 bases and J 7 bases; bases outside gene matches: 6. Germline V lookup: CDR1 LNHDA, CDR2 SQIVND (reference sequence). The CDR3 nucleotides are TGTGCCAGTAGTTTAGCGGGAGCAATTAATGAGCAGTTCTTC. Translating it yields CASSLAGAINEQFF.

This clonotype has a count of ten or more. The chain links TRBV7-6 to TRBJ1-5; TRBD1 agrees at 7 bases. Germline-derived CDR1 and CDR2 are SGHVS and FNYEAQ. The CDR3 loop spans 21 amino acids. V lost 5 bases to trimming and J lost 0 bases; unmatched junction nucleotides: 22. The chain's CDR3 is CASSPIDRAYIGVYSNQPQHF. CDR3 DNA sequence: TGTGCCAGCAGCCCTATTGACAGGGCCTACATAGGGGTCTATAGCAATCAGCCCCAGCATTTT.

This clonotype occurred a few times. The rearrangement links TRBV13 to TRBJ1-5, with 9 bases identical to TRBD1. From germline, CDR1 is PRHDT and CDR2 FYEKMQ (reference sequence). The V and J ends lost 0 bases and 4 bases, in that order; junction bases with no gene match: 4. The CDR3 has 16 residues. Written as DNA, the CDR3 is TGTGCCAGCAGCTTAGGGTTAGGGACAGGGAATCAGCCCCAGCATTTT. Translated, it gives CASSLGLGTGNQPQHF.

For the CDR3, the DNA is TGTGCCAGTAGTATCATAGCTAGCGGGAGGCGCGATGAGCAGTTCTTC. Protein product: CASSIIASGRRDEQFF. This chain uses TRBV19 with TRBJ2-1; TRBD2 agrees at 11 bases. Unmatched junction bases numbered 9, after V lost 3 bases and J lost 8 bases. The CDR3 is made up of 16 amino acids. Germline assignment: CDR1 LNHDA and CDR2 SQIVND (reference sequence).

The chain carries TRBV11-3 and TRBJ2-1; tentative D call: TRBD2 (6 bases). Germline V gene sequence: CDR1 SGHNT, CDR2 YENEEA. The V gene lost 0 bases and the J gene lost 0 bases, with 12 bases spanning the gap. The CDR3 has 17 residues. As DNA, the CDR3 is TGTGCCAGCAGCTTAGATCAGGTCGGGAGCTCCTACAATGAGCAGTTCTTC. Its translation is CASSLDQVGSSYNEQFF.

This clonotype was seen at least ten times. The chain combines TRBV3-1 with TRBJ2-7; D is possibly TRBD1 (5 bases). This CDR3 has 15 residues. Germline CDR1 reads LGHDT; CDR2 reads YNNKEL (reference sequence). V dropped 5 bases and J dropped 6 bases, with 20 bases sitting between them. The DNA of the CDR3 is TGTGCCAGCAGCGGTTGGGGCACCCTGATGGGCGAGCAGTACTTC. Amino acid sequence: CASSGWGTLMGEQYF.

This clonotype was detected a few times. The CDR3 nucleotides are TGTGCCAGCAGTTACTCGCTGCAGGACTACGAGCAGTACTTC. This sequence encodes CASSYSLQDYEQYF. The chain employs TRBV6-6 and TRBJ2-7; no clear D. Trimming took 0 bases from V and 3 from J, leaving 9 bases between them. This CDR3 is built from 14 residues. Germline V gene sequence: CDR1 MNHNY, CDR2 SVGAGI (reference sequence).

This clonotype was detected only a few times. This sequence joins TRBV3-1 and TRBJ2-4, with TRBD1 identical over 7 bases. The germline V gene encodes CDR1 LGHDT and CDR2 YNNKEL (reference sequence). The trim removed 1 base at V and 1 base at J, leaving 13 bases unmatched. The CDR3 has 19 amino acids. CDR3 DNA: TGTGCCAGCAGCCAAGGACAGGGAAGGGGTTTTATCGCCAAAAACATTCAGTACTTC. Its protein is CASSQGQGRGFIAKNIQYF.

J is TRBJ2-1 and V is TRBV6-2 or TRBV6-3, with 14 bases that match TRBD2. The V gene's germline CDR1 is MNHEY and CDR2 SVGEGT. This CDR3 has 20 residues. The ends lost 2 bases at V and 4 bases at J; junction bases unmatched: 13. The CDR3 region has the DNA TGTGCCAGCAGTTACCCGGGGACTAGCGGGAGAAGCAGCGTATACAATGAGCAGTTCTTC. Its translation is CASSYPGTSGRSSVYNEQFF.